This T cell receptor beta chain comes out of a study of T cells in Graves' hyperthyroidism and ophthalmopathy. Study-wide points: A model of 13 V-J pairs discriminated ophthalmopathy from stable hyperthyroidism.

With regard to this clonotype: Its antigen is as yet unknown.

The CDR3 length is 13 residues. The germline V gene has CDR1 SQVTM and CDR2 ANQGSEA. V lost 3 bases and J lost 6, with 11 bases in between. Exclusion of a patient resulted from uncontrolled infection, other autoimmune disease, pregnancy or lactation. RNA transcripts were the template for amplifying TCR beta CDR3 regions. A set of HTBI primers served as the primers for a first-round RT-PCR of the TCR CDR3. TCRdb ran MiXCR on the multiplex PCR reads and lists one entry per CDR3 protein. The top ten clones hold roughly 45% of a sample with 500,000 to 650,000 distinct CDR3 sequences, about 45% of them seen once.

The clonotype was recovered from an adult woman with Graves' disease, either hyperthyroidism or ophthalmopathy (not recorded which). Material for sequencing was peripheral blood or thyroid tissue (not recorded which). J is TRBJ2-2 and V is TRBV29-1, with a tentative D call TRBD1 (5 bases). CDR3 nucleotide sequence: TGCAGCGTTGACAGGGATGGGGCCGGGGAGCTGTTTTTT. This translates into CSVDRDGAGELFF.